This T cell receptor beta chain appears in the sequencing data of a study of T cells in localized non-small cell lung cancer. The table came from immunoSEQ multiplex PCR; TCRdb's copy has only in-frame clones and leaves some out. The table lists 28,000 or so clones, about 85% of them singletons. The germline V gene has CDR1 SGHAT and CDR2 FQNNGV. The CDR3 has 14 residues. V gave up 2 bases and J gave up 4 bases; unmatched junction bases: 2. The sequences come from peripheral blood, collected before any cancer treatment. The sequence was collected from a man between 40 and 75 years old with stage III squamous cell lung carcinoma. This chain links TRBV11-2 with TRBJ1-1; 9 nucleotides match TRBD1. The CDR3 sequence is CASSLTDRGTEAFF. The DNA of the CDR3 is TGTGCCAGCAGCTTAACGGACAGGGGCACTGAAGCTTTCTTT.